What follows are 27 T cell receptor beta chains derived from one specimen sequenced in a study of T-cell reconstitution after alpha-beta-depleted transplantation in children. Preparation of the TCRbeta library was carried out with unique molecular identifiers. Each CDR3 protein is one row after TCRdb ran MiXCR on the PCR reads. The data contain 70,000 to 95,000 distinct CDR3 sequences, about 12% of them singletons. The sample was PBMCs from the stem cell graft donor, taken from the stem cell graft. The source is a human donor who donated a stem cell graft to a child with inherited bone marrow failure.

This clonotype appeared a few times. The rearrangement uses TRBV11-2 and TRBJ2-3, with D perhaps being TRBD1 or TRBD2 (5 bases each). V dropped 5 bases and J dropped 13 bases, with 10 bases sitting between them. This CDR3 region has 10 residues. Germline values: CDR1 SGHAT, CDR2 FQNNGV. The CDR3 DNA follows: TGTGCCAGCAGCCCGGGACGAAAGTATTTT. Its translation is CASSPGRKYF.

This clonotype was detected many times. V is TRBV7-2 and J is TRBJ2-1; TRBD2 agrees at 7 bases. This CDR3 comprises 13 residues. Germline V gene data show CDR1 as SGHTA and CDR2 as FQGNSA. Trimming took 5 bases from V and 5 from J; bases not matched to a gene: 3. CDR3 loop: CASSPGRNNEQFF. The CDR3 nucleotides read TGTGCCAGCAGCCCCGGGAGGAACAATGAGCAGTTCTTC.

This clonotype has at least ten counts. V usage is TRBV5-1 and J usage is TRBJ1-6, with 7 bases lining up with TRBD1. CDR1 is SGHRS, CDR2 YFSETQ, per germline. V shed 0 bases, J shed 6 bases, and the junction held 6 bases outside the gene matches. The CDR3 spans 16 residues. The CDR3 spells CASSLAEQGSNSPLHF. The DNA of the CDR3 is TGCGCCAGCAGCTTGGCGGAACAGGGGAGTAATTCACCCCTCCACTTT.

This clonotype has at least ten counts. This chain connects TRBV7-2 to TRBJ2-2; tentative D call: TRBD2 (7 bases). Germline loops: CDR1 SGHTA, CDR2 FQGNSA. V was clipped by 7 bases and J by 4 bases, with 13 bases between them. The CDR3 has 14 amino acids. This CDR3 reads CASKGGPVTGELFF. CDR3 coding DNA: TGTGCCAGCAAGGGGGGGCCGGTCACCGGGGAGCTGTTTTTT.

In this sample, this clonotype turned up many times. The chain links TRBV5-5 to TRBJ2-7; 10 positions match TRBD2. From germline, CDR1 is SGHKS and CDR2 YYEKEE (reference sequence). This CDR3 contains 14 residues. Trimming took 5 bases from V and 6 from J; bases not matched to a gene: 8. The CDR3 reads CASRLAGGPAEQYF. CDR3 nucleotide sequence: TGTGCCAGCAGATTAGCGGGAGGACCGGCCGAGCAGTACTTC.

This clonotype was seen many times. The chain joins TRBV9 to TRBJ1-2; D possibly corresponds to TRBD1 (5 bases). The CDR3 runs to 13 residues. Germline CDR1 and CDR2: SGDLS and YYNGEE. V was clipped by 4 bases and J by 2 bases, with 9 bases between them. CDR3 amino acids: CASSPTANYGYTF. The DNA of the CDR3 is TGTGCCAGCAGCCCGACAGCGAACTATGGCTACACCTTC. Complete variable domain (other parts from reference TRBV9 and TRBJ1-2): DSGVTQTPKHLITATGQRVTLRCSPRSGDLSVYWYQQSLDQGLQFLIQYYNGEERAKGNILERFSAQQFPDLHSELNLSSLELGDSALYFCASSPTANYGYTFGSGTRLTVV.

This clonotype was found many times. The rearrangement uses TRBV7-2 and TRBJ2-7; TRBD1 agrees at 8 bases. Trimming at V came to 1 base and at J to 9 bases, leaving 5 bases not matched to a gene. CDR3 size: 13 residues. Germline V gene lookup returns CDR1 SGHTA and CDR2 FQGNSA. The CDR3 region has the DNA TGTGCCAGCAGCTTAGGGGACAGGTTACGGCAGTACTTC. Translated, it gives CASSLGDRLRQYF.

The CDR3 region is CASSLDGRGAFF. CDR3 nucleotides: TGTGCCAGCAGCTTGGACGGTCGTGGAGCTTTCTTT. V gene TRBV5-6 combines with J gene TRBJ1-1, with D unresolved. Germline CDR1 SGHDT, CDR2 YYEEEE. The germline V and J ends were trimmed by 0 bases and 10 bases, with 10 bases remaining between them. The CDR3 consists of 12 residues.

This clonotype was found a few times. The J gene is TRBJ2-7, the V gene TRBV7-2; no definite D call. Germline loops: CDR1 SGHTA, CDR2 FQGNSA. The germline V and J ends were trimmed by 4 bases and 3 bases, with 16 bases remaining between them. This CDR3 contains 15 residues. CDR3 in DNA: TGTGCCAGCAGCTCTGCCAAAGGCCCCTTCTACGAGCAGTACTTC. Residues: CASSSAKGPFYEQYF.

This clonotype has a count of ten or more. The rearrangement joins TRBV4-1 to TRBJ1-2; possible D gene TRBD1, 5 bases. The CDR3 spans 17 residues. V lost 2 bases and J 5 bases, leaving 21 bases between the germline ends. Looked up from germline, CDR1 is MGHRA and CDR2 is YSYEKL. CDR3 sequence (DNA): TGCGCCAGCAGCCAATTAGGTCAGGGTGTAGTATTTTATGGCTACACCTTC. Translating it yields CASSQLGQGVVFYGYTF.

This clonotype was counted many times. The chain uses TRBV7-9 and TRBJ2-3; D may match TRBD1 or TRBD2 (7 bases each). The V end was cut by 3 bases, the J end by 3 bases, with 19 bases between. Germline V CDR1 and CDR2: SEHNR, FQNEAQ (reference sequence). CDR3 length equals 17 residues. CDR3 residues: CASSLPTTGRGTDTQYF. Written as DNA, the CDR3 is TGTGCCAGCAGCTTGCCGACGACAGGGAGGGGGACAGATACGCAGTATTTT. The whole variable domain, remainder taken from reference TRBV7-9 and TRBJ2-3, is DTGVSQNPRHKITKRGQNVTFRCDPISEHNRLYWYRQTLGQGPEFLTYFQNEAQLEKSRLLSDRFSAERPKGSFSTLEIQRTEQGDSAMYLCASSLPTTGRGTDTQYFGPGTRLTVL.

This clonotype was recorded many times. This chain connects TRBV7-2 to TRBJ1-2, with 9 nucleotides matching TRBD1. The CDR3 is 14 amino acids. Germline V CDR1 and CDR2: SGHTA, FQGNSA. The junction had 5 bases not matched to a gene; V was cut back by 9 bases and J by 0 bases. For the CDR3, the DNA is TGTGCCAGTGTCCGGGACAGGGCTAACTATGGCTACACCTTC. Residues: CASVRDRANYGYTF.

This clonotype was seen repeatedly, ten times or more. The chain employs TRBV28 and TRBJ1-2, with D perhaps matching TRBD1 (6 bases). Germline V gives CDR1 MDHEN, CDR2 SYDVKM. The CDR3 has 13 amino acids. With 6 bases removed from V and 7 bases from J, the gap between germline ends came to 15 bases. CDR3 sequence: CASSPGGRVGYTF. For the CDR3, the DNA is TGTGCCAGCAGCCCGGGGGGGCGGGTTGGCTACACCTTC.

There are many counts of this clonotype. V is TRBV5-1 and J is TRBJ1-1, with TRBD1 as a possible D gene (5 bases). The V end lost 4 bases, the J end lost 1 base, and 11 bases lay between the germline ends. The CDR3 is 14 amino acids. Germline V gives CDR1 SGHRS, CDR2 YFSETQ. The CDR3 here is CASSGGTGNTEAFF. The DNA for the CDR3 is TGCGCCAGCAGCGGAGGGACGGGGAACACTGAAGCTTTCTTT.

The table lists this clonotype with many counts. The V and J genes are TRBV12-3 or TRBV12-4 and TRBJ2-3, with D possibly matching TRBD1 (6 bases). V was clipped by 2 bases and J by 3 bases, with 9 bases between them. The CDR3 consists of 14 residues. CDR3 sequence (DNA): TGTGCCAGCAGTTTATATCAGGGGACAGATACGCAGTATTTT. Its protein is CASSLYQGTDTQYF.

This clonotype was seen repeatedly, ten times or more. This sequence joins TRBV15 and TRBJ2-1, with 11 bases matching TRBD2. This CDR3 has 17 residues. J lost 5 bases, V lost 1 base, and 7 bases had no gene match. The germline gives CDR1 LNHNV, CDR2 YYDKDF (reference sequence). The CDR3 DNA reads TGTGCCACCAGCAGAGGCCAGACTAGCGGGGTCGACAATGAGCAGTTCTTC. Translating gives CATSRGQTSGVDNEQFF.

This clonotype was recorded at least ten times. The V call is TRBV5-1, the J call TRBJ2-1; D gene unclear. There are 15 residues in the CDR3. V was shortened by 0 bases and J by 1 base, with 8 bases between the two germline ends. The germline CDR1 and CDR2 sequences are SGHRS and YFSETQ. The CDR3 nucleotides are TGCGCCAGCAGCTTGGTTGGAACGTCCTACAATGAGCAGTTCTTC. Translated, it gives CASSLVGTSYNEQFF.

The chain combines TRBV28 with TRBJ1-1; the D is unclear. Trimming took off 2 bases at V and 0 bases at J, with 7 bases between the two ends. CDR3 size: 14 residues. Per the germline V gene, CDR1 is MDHEN and CDR2 is SYDVKM. This CDR3 reads CASSLNGLNTEAFF. CDR3 DNA: TGTGCCAGCAGTTTAAACGGCTTGAACACTGAAGCTTTCTTT.

The chain links TRBV20-1 to TRBJ2-2, with D maybe TRBD2 (6 bases). Trimming shortened V by 0 bases and J by 1 base, and 9 bases separated the two germline ends. This CDR3 is 15 amino acids long. CDR1 and CDR2 (germline): DFQATT, SNEGSKA (reference sequence). The CDR3, as DNA: TGCAGTGCTAGAGAAGCGGGCCTGAACACCGGGGAGCTGTTTTTT. It yields the protein CSAREAGLNTGELFF.

This chain connects TRBV19 to TRBJ2-6, with a possible D match to TRBD2 (5 bases). This CDR3 comprises 15 residues. Trimming shortened V by 7 bases and J by 2 bases, and 12 bases separated the two germline ends. Germline loops: CDR1 LNHDA, CDR2 SQIVND (reference sequence). Here the CDR3 reads CASTSVEAGANVLTF. In nucleotides, the CDR3 is TGTGCCAGTACGTCGGTGGAGGCTGGGGCCAACGTCCTGACTTTC.

This clonotype was found many times. The J gene is TRBJ1-3, the V gene TRBV20-1, with 8 bases fitting TRBD1. In germline, CDR1 is DFQATT, CDR2 SNEGSKA (reference sequence). V was pared by 7 bases and J by 3 bases, with 2 bases of the junction left unmatched. The CDR3 has 12 amino acids. The CDR3 region has the DNA TGCAGTGGGACAGGGAATGGAAACACCATATATTTT. Translating gives CSGTGNGNTIYF.

In this sample, this clonotype turned up many times. The rearrangement links TRBV5-6 to TRBJ2-7; TRBD1 matches at 10 bases. The V and J ends lost 1 base and 4 bases, in that order; junction bases with no gene match: 5. CDR1 is SGHDT, CDR2 YYEEEE, per germline. The CDR3 contains 15 residues. The CDR3 DNA reads as TGTGCCAGCAGCTTGCCCCGGGACAGGGGATACGAGCAGTACTTC. As protein: CASSLPRDRGYEQYF.

This clonotype was recorded at least ten times. The chain has TRBV3-1 and TRBJ2-7; 7 nucleotides line up with TRBD1. The CDR3 consists of 16 residues. Germline V lookup: CDR1 LGHDT, CDR2 YNNKEL (reference sequence). V shed 6 bases, J shed 3 bases, and the junction held 14 bases outside the gene matches. As DNA, the CDR3 is TGTGCCAGCAGTCACACCGCCGGGACAGTACACTACGAGCAGTACTTC. Protein product: CASSHTAGTVHYEQYF.

This clonotype was counted at least ten times. The genes are TRBV29-1 and TRBJ2-1; TRBD2 matches at 7 bases. CDR1 is SQVTM and CDR2 is ANQGSEA in the germline V gene. The CDR3 contains 10 residues. Unmatched junction bases numbered 2, after V lost 5 bases and J lost 10 bases. CDR3 bases: TGCAGCGTTCTAGCGGCCGAGCAGTTCTTC. This sequence encodes CSVLAAEQFF.

The chain combines TRBV7-2 with TRBJ2-1; TRBD1 agrees at 8 bases. Losses at the gene ends were 1 base for V and 1 base for J; bases not matched to a gene: 0. The CDR3 has 15 amino acids. Germline CDR1 is SGHTA and CDR2 is FQGNSA. The CDR3 loop reads CASSLDRGSYNEQFF. DNA for the CDR3: TGTGCCAGCAGCTTAGACAGGGGGTCCTACAATGAGCAGTTCTTC.

This clonotype has at least ten counts. CDR3 DNA: TGTGCCAGCAGCTTAGATTGGACAGGGTCCTACGAGCAGTACTTC. This gives the protein CASSLDWTGSYEQYF. This chain links TRBV7-2 with TRBJ2-7; the match to TRBD1 covers 8 bases. Germline V gives CDR1 SGHTA, CDR2 FQGNSA. J lost 1 base, V lost 1 base, and 3 bases had no gene match. CDR3 length: 15 amino acids.

This clonotype was seen at least ten times. V usage is TRBV20-1 and J usage is TRBJ1-2; no definite D call. CDR1 is DFQATT, CDR2 SNEGSKA, per germline (reference sequence). There are 12 residues in the CDR3. Trimming stripped 3 bases from V and 4 bases from J, with 9 bases between. The CDR3 nucleotides read TGCAGTGCTAGTGGACCTACCTATGGCTACACCTTC. This sequence encodes CSASGPTYGYTF.